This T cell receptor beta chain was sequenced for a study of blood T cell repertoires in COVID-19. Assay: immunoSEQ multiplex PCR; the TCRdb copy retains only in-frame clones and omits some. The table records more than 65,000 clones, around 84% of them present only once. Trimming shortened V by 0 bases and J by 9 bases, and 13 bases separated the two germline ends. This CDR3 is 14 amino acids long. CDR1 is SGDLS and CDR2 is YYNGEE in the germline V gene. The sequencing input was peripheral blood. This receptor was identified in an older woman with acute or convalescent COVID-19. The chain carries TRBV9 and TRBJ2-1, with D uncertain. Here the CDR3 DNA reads TGTGCCAGCAGCGTAGAACATCGGAGTGGTGAGCAGTTCTTC. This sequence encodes CASSVEHRSGEQFF.